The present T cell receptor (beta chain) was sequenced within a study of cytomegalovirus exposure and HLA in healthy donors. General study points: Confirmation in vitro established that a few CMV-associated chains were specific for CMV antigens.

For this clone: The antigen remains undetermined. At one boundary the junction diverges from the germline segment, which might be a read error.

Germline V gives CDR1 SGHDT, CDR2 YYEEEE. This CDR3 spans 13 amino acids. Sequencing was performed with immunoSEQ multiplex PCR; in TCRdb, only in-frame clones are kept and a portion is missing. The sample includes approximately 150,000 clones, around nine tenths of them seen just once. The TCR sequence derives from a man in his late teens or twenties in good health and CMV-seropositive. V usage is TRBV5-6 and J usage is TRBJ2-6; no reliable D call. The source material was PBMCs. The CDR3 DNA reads TGTGCCAGCAGCTTGGGTGGGCCCAACGTCCTGACTTTC. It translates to CASSLGGPNVLTF.